This T cell receptor beta chain derives from a study of T cells in Graves' hyperthyroidism and ophthalmopathy. Regions amplified from RNA transcripts were the TCR beta CDR3 regions. HTBI primers were used for first-round RT-PCR of the TCR CDR3. MiXCR, applied by TCRdb to the multiplex PCR reads, yields one record per CDR3 protein. The sample consists of fewer than 600,000 distinct CDR3 sequences, roughly 15% of them appearing once. Findings and limits, study-wide: From stable hyperthyroidism, ophthalmopathy was set apart by a 13 V-J model. Blood samples included most of the expanded thyroid clonotypes exceeding 0.001.

Germline assignment: CDR1 SGHNT and CDR2 YYREEE (reference sequence). This CDR3 contains 15 residues. The V and J ends lost 4 bases and 6 bases, in that order; junction bases with no gene match: 9. In the case of this clonotype: What it binds is unknown.

Patients aged 18 to 65 had newly diagnosed hyperthyroidism lasting under 2 months. Criteria for exclusion of patients were uncontrolled infection, other autoimmune disease, pregnancy or lactation. The gene calls are TRBV5-4 and TRBJ2-3; 9 nucleotides agree with TRBD2. Sequencing input: blood. The clonotype originates from a woman aged 40-49 years with Graves' hyperthyroidism. CDR3 DNA: TGTGCCAGCAGCCCCCTAGCGGGAACGTCGGATACGCAGTATTTT. Translation gives CASSPLAGTSDTQYF.